This T cell receptor (beta chain) originates from a study of T-cell reconstitution after alpha-beta-depleted transplantation in children. This clonotype was recorded many times. CDR3 length equals 13 residues. Germline assignment: CDR1 SQVTM and CDR2 ANQGSEA. Trimming stripped 4 bases from V and 5 bases from J, with 11 bases between. TCRbeta library construction was performed incorporating unique molecular identifiers. One entry per CDR3 protein, called by TCRdb with MiXCR from the PCR reads. The sample lists hundreds of thousands of distinct CDR3 sequences; about 10% were seen once. This TCR derives from a human donor who donated a stem cell graft to a child with acute myeloid leukemia. V and J are TRBV29-1 and TRBJ2-2; tentative D call: TRBD2 (5 bases). The sequences come from PBMCs from the stem cell graft donor, collected from the stem cell graft. The CDR3 is CSVAAGGTGELFF. The CDR3 region has the DNA TGCAGCGTTGCCGCGGGCGGGACCGGGGAGCTGTTTTTT.